The sequence of this TCR beta chain was determined in a study of T cell clonotyping in hematopoietic cell transplantation (dated by TCRdb to the early 2020s). Regarding the study in general: Recipient samples taken before transplant were collected after cytoreduction. A total of some 140 blood samples were gathered in the study from under 40 consecutive transplant recipients along with their related donors. Patients were recruited between late 2015 and 2017 and followed until late 2020 or death.

General conclusions and limits of the study: Broader TCR repertoire diversity after transplant was predicted by Inverse Simpson Index values from donors and from recipients before transplant. Recipient repertoires showed only a small fraction of overlap with donor repertoires, and over 95% appeared de novo at the given depth. The sample size was limited, and CD4 and CD8 repertoire contributions could not be separated because cells were not sorted. A decrease in recipient TCR diversity was observed after transplant, and a progressive increase in pathologically expanded clonotypes was seen from day 30 to day 180.

The CDR3 runs 13 amino acids, cysteine and phenylalanine included. Of the read, only the CDR3 DNA is kept; its 39 bases are in frame from base 1. CDR1 and CDR2 (GTSNPN, SVGIG) derive from the germline V gene (reference sequence). Germline trimming amounts to 2 bases on V and 8 bases on J, with 5 as the count of junction bases outside the gene matches. TCR beta CDR3 regions were amplified from genomic DNA with the immunoSEQ assay, a bias-controlled multiplex PCR using V- and J-specific primers. A proprietary barcode and Illumina adapter sequences were added to the CDR3 amplicons in a second PCR step. An Illumina MiSeq instrument was used to sequence the CDR3 libraries. In the source study's methods: Export and quality control were performed with immunoSEQ Analyzer 3.0, and downstream analyses were performed with R Bioconductor and Immunarch. Only productive rearrangements in the normalized downsampled data set were used to calculate repertoire metrics. In the normalized cohort, a clonotype counted as pathologically expanded if the clonotype was larger than 5 templates. The Inverse Simpson Index served as the measure of repertoire diversity. To capture all clonotypes, the CMV-specificity analyses were run on the non-normalized data set. Held by TCRdb, this immuneACCESS table contains in-frame sequences only and omits some clones. Under half of the omission traces to an unresolved V gene where checked; the cause of the rest is unknown. That table gives V, J and clone size, and the DNA gave D and trimming. The sample table records roughly 17,000 clones; 93% of these occur just once. Around 2% of the sample is taken by the ten largest.

With respect to this clone: The antigen this receptor binds is unknown. Qualities for individual bases were not recorded, and no much larger clone is one base off.

The sample's time point label, decoded: recipient sample about 28 days before transplant, after cytoreduction. Blood from recipients was drawn roughly 28 days before transplant, then again at days 30, 100 and 180 after transplant. Nuclei Lysis Solution was used to extract genomic DNA from fresh or cryopreserved unfractionated peripheral blood mononuclear cells. This TCR was sampled from a man between 18 and 35 years old with biphenotypic leukemia. Some clones in this sample may be carry-over from other donors' samples. The material was peripheral blood mononuclear cells, obtained before stem cell transplant. The rearrangement combines TRBV30 with TRBJ1-2, with TRBD1 matching 10 junction bases. The CDR3 loop reads CAWSSGTGVGYTF. The nucleotide sequence reads TGTGCCTGGAGTTCCGGGACAGGGGTAGGCTACACCTTC.